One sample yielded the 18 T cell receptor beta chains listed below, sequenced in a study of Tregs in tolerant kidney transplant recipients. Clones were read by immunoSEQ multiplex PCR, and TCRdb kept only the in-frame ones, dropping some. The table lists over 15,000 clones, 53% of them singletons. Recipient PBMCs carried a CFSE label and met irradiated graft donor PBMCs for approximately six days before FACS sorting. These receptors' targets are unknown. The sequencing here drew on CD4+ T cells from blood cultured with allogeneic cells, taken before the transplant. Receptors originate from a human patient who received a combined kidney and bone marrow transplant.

The CDR3 sequence: CASSDPSWTDGYTF. Here the CDR3 DNA reads TGTGCCAGCAGTGACCCCTCTTGGACTGATGGCTACACCTTC. The chain recombines TRBV2 with TRBJ1-2; D call uncertain. This CDR3 contains 14 residues. The V gene's germline CDR1 is SNHLY and CDR2 FYNNEI. V gave up 3 bases and J gave up 6 bases, with 14 bases separating them.

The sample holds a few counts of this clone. The CDR3: CASSPGTGIYQETQYF. In nucleotides, the CDR3 is TGCGCCAGCAGCCCCGGGACAGGGATTTACCAAGAGACCCAGTACTTC. The gene calls are TRBV5-1 and TRBJ2-5, with TRBD1 identical over 9 bases. Losses at the gene ends were 4 bases for V and 0 bases for J; bases not matched to a gene: 7. The CDR3 extends over 16 amino acids. Per the germline V gene, CDR1 is SGHRS and CDR2 is YFSETQ.

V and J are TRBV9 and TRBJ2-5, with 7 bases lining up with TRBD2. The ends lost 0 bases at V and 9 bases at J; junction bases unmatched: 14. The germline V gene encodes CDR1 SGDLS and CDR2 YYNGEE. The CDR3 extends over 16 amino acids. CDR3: CASSVARVAGEGSQYF. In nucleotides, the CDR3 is TGTGCCAGCAGCGTAGCGAGGGTGGCGGGGGAGGGGTCCCAGTACTTC.

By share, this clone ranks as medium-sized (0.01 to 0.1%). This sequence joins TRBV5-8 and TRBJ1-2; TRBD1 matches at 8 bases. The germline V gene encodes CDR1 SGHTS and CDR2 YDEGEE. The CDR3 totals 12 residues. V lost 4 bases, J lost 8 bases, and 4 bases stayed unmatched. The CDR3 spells CASSPDRVGYTF. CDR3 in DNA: TGTGCCAGCAGCCCGGACAGGGTCGGCTACACCTTC.

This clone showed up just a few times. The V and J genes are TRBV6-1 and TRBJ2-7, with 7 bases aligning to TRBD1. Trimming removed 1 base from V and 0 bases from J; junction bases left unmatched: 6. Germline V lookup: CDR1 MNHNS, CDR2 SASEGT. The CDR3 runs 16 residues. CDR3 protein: CASSEVNRGFSYEQYF. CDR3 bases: TGTGCCAGCAGTGAAGTCAACAGGGGATTCTCCTACGAGCAGTACTTC.

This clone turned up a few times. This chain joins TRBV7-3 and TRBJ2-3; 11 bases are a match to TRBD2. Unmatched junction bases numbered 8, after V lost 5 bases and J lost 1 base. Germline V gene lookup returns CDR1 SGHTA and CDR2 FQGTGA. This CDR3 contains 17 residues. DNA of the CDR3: TGTGCCAGCAGCAAGCTAGCGGGAGGAAGGGGCACAGATACGCAGTATTTT. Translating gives CASSKLAGGRGTDTQYF.

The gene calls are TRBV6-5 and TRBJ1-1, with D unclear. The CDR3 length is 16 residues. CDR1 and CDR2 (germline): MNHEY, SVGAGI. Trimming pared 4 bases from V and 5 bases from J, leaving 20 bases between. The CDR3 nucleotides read TGTGCCAGCAGTTCAGCAGGCGATCTGGGTCGTACTGAAGCTTTCTTT. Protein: CASSSAGDLGRTEAFF.

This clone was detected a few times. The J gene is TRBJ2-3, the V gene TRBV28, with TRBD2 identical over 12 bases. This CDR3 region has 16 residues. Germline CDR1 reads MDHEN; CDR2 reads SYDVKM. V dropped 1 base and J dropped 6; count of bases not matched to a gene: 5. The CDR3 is CASSLSLAGGPDTQYF. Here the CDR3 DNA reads TGTGCCAGCAGTTTATCCCTAGCGGGGGGGCCCGATACGCAGTATTTT.

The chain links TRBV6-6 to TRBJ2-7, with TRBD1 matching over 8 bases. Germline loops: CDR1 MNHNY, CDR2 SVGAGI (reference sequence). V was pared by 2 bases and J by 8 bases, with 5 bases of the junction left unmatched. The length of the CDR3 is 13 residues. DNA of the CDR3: TGTGCCAGCAGTTACCTTCCAGGGGGCCAGCAGTACTTC. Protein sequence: CASSYLPGGQQYF.

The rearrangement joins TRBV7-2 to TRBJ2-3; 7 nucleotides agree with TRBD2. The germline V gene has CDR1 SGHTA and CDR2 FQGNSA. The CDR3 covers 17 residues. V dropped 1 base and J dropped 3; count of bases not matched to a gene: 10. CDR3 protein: CASSLGGGISSTDTQYF. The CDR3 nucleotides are TGTGCCAGCAGCTTAGGGGGGGGTATATCCTCAACAGATACGCAGTATTTT.

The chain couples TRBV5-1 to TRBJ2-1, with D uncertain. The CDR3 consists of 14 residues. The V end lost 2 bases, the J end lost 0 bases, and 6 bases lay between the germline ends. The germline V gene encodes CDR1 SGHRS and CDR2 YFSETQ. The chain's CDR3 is CASSLGASYNEQFF. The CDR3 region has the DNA TGCGCCAGCAGCTTAGGAGCCTCCTACAATGAGCAGTTCTTC.

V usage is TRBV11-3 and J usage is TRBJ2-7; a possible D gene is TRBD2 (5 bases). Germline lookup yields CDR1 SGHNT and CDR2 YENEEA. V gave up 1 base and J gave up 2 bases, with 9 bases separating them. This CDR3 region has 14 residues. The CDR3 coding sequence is TGTGCCAGCAGCTTAGTCCCGGGGACCTACGAGCAGTACTTC. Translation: CASSLVPGTYEQYF.

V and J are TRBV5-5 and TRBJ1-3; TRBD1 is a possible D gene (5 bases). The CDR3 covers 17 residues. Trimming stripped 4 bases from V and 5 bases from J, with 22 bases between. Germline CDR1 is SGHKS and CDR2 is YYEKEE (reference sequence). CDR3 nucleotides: TGTGCCAGCAGCCAAGCCGCCCCAGGGCTTGGGCGAAACACCATATATTTT. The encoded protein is CASSQAAPGLGRNTIYF.

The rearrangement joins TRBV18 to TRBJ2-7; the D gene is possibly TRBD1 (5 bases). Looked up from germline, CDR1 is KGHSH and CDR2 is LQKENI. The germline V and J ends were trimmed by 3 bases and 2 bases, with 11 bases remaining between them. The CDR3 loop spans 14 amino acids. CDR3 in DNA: TGTGCCAGCTCACCGCAGGGTATCCCCTACGAGCAGTACTTC. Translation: CASSPQGIPYEQYF.

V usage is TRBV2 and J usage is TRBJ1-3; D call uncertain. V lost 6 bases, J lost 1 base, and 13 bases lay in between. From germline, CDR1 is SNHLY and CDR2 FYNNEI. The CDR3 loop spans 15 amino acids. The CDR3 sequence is CASSLESGSGNTIYF. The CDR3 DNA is TGTGCCAGCAGCCTCGAATCCGGGTCTGGAAACACCATATATTTT.

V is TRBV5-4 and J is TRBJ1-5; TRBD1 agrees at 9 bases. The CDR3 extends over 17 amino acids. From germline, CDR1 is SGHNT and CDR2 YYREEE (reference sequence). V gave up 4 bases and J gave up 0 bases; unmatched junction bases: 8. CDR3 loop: CASSRDRESYSNQPQHF. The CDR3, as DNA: TGTGCCAGCAGCAGGGACAGGGAATCCTATAGCAATCAGCCCCAGCATTTT.

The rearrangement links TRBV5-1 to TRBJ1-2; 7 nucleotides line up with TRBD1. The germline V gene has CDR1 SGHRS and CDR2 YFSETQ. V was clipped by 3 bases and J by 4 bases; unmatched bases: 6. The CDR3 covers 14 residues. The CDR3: CASSSRQGSYGYTF. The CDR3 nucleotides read TGCGCCAGCAGCTCGCGACAGGGCTCCTATGGCTACACCTTC.

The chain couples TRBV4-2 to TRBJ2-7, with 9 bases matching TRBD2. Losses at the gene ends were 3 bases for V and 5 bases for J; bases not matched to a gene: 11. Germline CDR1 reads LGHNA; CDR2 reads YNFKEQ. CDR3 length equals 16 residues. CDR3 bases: TGTGCCAGCAGCCAGGACGATGGGCGGGGGGGTCACGAGCAGTACTTC. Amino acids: CASSQDDGRGGHEQYF.